The 20 T cell receptor beta chains below were found in one sample sequenced in a study of T cell changes during pregnancy in multiple sclerosis. Clones were sequenced by immunoSEQ multiplex PCR, and TCRdb holds only the in-frame ones, with some missing. The sample records more than 90,000 clones, 92% being singletons. Source: peripheral blood, taken in the third trimester of pregnancy. The receptors come from a female donor with multiple sclerosis, enrolled in a pregnancy study.

The V and J genes are TRBV7-3 and TRBJ2-6, with D possibly being TRBD1 (5 bases). The CDR3 is 16 amino acids. Trimming took off 1 base at V and 3 bases at J, with 10 bases between the two ends. Germline-derived CDR1 and CDR2 are SGHTA and FQGTGA. As DNA, the CDR3 is TGTGCCAGCAGCTTAAAAGGGGAAGATGGGGCCAACGTCCTGACTTTC. It codes for CASSLKGEDGANVLTF.

The count of this clone is one. The chain has TRBV29-1 and TRBJ1-2; 10 bases are a match to TRBD1. The germline CDR1 and CDR2 sequences are SQVTM and ANQGSEA. This CDR3 comprises 13 residues. J gave up 8 bases and V 3 bases, and 6 bases lay outside the gene matches. The CDR3: CSVDRGQGSGYTF. In nucleotides, the CDR3 is TGCAGCGTTGACAGGGGACAGGGGAGCGGCTACACCTTC.

The chain uses TRBV30 and TRBJ2-5; weak D call: TRBD1 (7 bases). Germline-derived CDR1 and CDR2 are GTSNPN and SVGIG (reference sequence). Trimming left V 5 bases short and J 5 bases short, with 12 bases between. This CDR3 is built from 12 residues. As DNA, the CDR3 is TGTGCCTGGTCTCAGGGGGGTGAGACCCAGTACTTC. It is translated as CAWSQGGETQYF.

This clone was counted a few times. V usage is TRBV4-1 and J usage is TRBJ1-1; no clear D gene. This CDR3 is built from 12 residues. V was trimmed by 4 bases and J by 2 bases, leaving 5 bases between them. The germline CDR1 and CDR2 sequences are MGHRA and YSYEKL. The CDR3 DNA reads TGCGCCAGCAGCCTATCCAACACTGAAGCTTTCTTT. Translating it yields CASSLSNTEAFF.

The chain employs TRBV5-1 and TRBJ2-7; 12 nucleotides agree with TRBD2. The CDR3 is 15 amino acids. CDR1 and CDR2 from the germline V gene are SGHRS and YFSETQ. V lost 6 bases and J lost 2; bases outside the gene matches: 6. The CDR3 coding sequence is TGCGCCAGCACACTAGCGGGAGGTGTTACCTACGAGCAGTACTTC. It codes for CASTLAGGVTYEQYF.

This clone was seen a handful of times. The V call is TRBV27, the J call TRBJ2-7; a weak D match, TRBD2 (5 bases). Trimming stripped 5 bases from V and 7 bases from J, with 9 bases between. Germline-derived CDR1 and CDR2 are MNHEY and SMNVEV (reference sequence). The CDR3 totals 11 residues. The CDR3 DNA is TGTGCCAGCAGTCGGGGTGGGGAGCAGTACTTC. Translating it yields CASSRGGEQYF.

The chain carries TRBV18 and TRBJ1-4, with 7 bases matching TRBD1. The germline V gene encodes CDR1 KGHSH and CDR2 LQKENI. V shed 3 bases and J 0 bases; nucleotides not matched to a gene: 4. The CDR3 length is 16 residues. CDR3 residues: CASSPRTGATNEKLFF. Written as DNA, the CDR3 is TGTGCCAGCTCACCCCGGACAGGAGCAACTAATGAAAAACTGTTTTTT. Looking up the rest from reference TRBV18 and TRBJ1-4 gives the full variable domain: NAGVMQNPRHLVRRRGQEARLRCSPMKGHSHVYWYRQLPEEGLKFMVYLQKENIIDESGMPKERFSAEFPKEGPSILRIQQVVRGDSAAYFCASSPRTGATNEKLFFGSGTQLSVL.

The rearrangement joins TRBV28 to TRBJ2-7; 9 positions match TRBD1. The CDR3 is 21 amino acids. The trim removed 3 bases at V and 0 bases at J, leaving 21 bases unmatched. Germline V lookup: CDR1 MDHEN, CDR2 SYDVKM. CDR3 loop: CASSLISRDRASRPPSYEQYF. Written as DNA, the CDR3 is TGTGCCAGCAGTTTGATTTCCCGGGACAGGGCTTCGAGACCTCCCTCCTACGAGCAGTACTTC.

This clone was picked up a small number of times. DNA for the CDR3: TGTGCCAGCAGTGAACCCGGACAGGTCTATGGCTACACCTTC. Translated: CASSEPGQVYGYTF. The genes are TRBV25-1 and TRBJ1-2; 7 nucleotides match TRBD1. CDR1 and CDR2 from the germline V gene are MGHDK and SYGVNS. V trimming: 2 bases; J trimming: 4 bases; junction bases outside the gene matches: 4. The length of the CDR3 is 14 residues.

The V and J genes are TRBV7-3 and TRBJ2-1, with 13 bases aligning to TRBD2. Looked up from germline, CDR1 is SGHTA and CDR2 is FQGTGA. CDR3 length equals 18 residues. V dropped 3 bases and J dropped 1; count of bases not matched to a gene: 6. For the CDR3, the DNA is TGTGCCAGCAGCTTTCGACTAGCGGGAGGTGCGTCCTACAATGAGCAGTTCTTC. This translates into CASSFRLAGGASYNEQFF.

This rearrangement joins TRBV5-4 to TRBJ2-7; maybe TRBD2 (6 bases). The CDR3 runs 15 residues. From germline, CDR1 is SGHNT and CDR2 YYREEE (reference sequence). Trimming pared 3 bases from V and 2 bases from J, leaving 15 bases between. CDR3 residues: CASSWGTPGPYEQYF. In nucleotides, the CDR3 is TGTGCCAGCAGCTGGGGGACTCCTGGGCCCTACGAGCAGTACTTC.

The J gene is TRBJ1-2, the V gene TRBV6-4; 10 nucleotides agree with TRBD1. Germline V gene lookup returns CDR1 MRHNA and CDR2 SNTAGT. Trimming removed 8 bases from V and 7 bases from J; junction bases left unmatched: 7. The CDR3 covers 13 residues. CDR3 loop: CASELDRGAGYTF. The DNA for the CDR3 is TGTGCCAGCGAATTGGACAGGGGGGCTGGCTACACCTTC.

The J gene is TRBJ1-2, the V gene TRBV14; no clear D. Trimming cost V 5 bases and J 8 bases, with 15 bases left between them. The CDR3 length is 13 residues. CDR1 and CDR2 (germline): SGHDN, FVKESK. The CDR3 protein is CASSKVAVGGYTF. The DNA of the CDR3 is TGTGCCAGCAGCAAGGTAGCTGTCGGCGGCTACACCTTC.

The chain carries TRBV9 and TRBJ2-3; 9 bases match TRBD2. The CDR3 has 14 residues. Per germline, CDR1 SGDLS and CDR2 YYNGEE. Germline trimming cut 2 bases from V and 6 bases from J; bases unmatched to any gene: 4. CDR3 bases: TGTGCCAGCAGCGTTAGCGGGGGCTGGGATACGCAGTATTTT. It codes for CASSVSGGWDTQYF.

This rearrangement joins TRBV6-5 to TRBJ2-1, with D maybe TRBD1 (5 bases). Germline V gene data show CDR1 as MNHEY and CDR2 as SVGAGI. This CDR3 is 13 amino acids long. V was trimmed by 5 bases and J by 7 bases, leaving 12 bases between them. CDR3 sequence reads: CASSRMTENEQFF. The CDR3 DNA sequence: TGTGCCAGCAGTAGGATGACAGAAAATGAGCAGTTCTTC.

J is TRBJ1-2 and V is TRBV7-9; tentative D call: TRBD1 (5 bases). The length of the CDR3 is 15 residues. Germline V lookup: CDR1 SEHNR, CDR2 FQNEAQ (reference sequence). V lost 4 bases and J lost 6, with 18 bases in between. CDR3 nucleotides: TGTGCCAGCAGCTCCGGCGGGGGGGACCCCCATGGCTACACCTTC. Translating it yields CASSSGGGDPHGYTF.

In this sample, this clone turned up once. Other DNA variants within this sample encode the same CDR3. The rearrangement uses TRBV6-6 and TRBJ1-5, with D possibly being TRBD1 (5 bases). CDR1 and CDR2 from the germline V gene are MNHNY and SVGAGI (reference sequence). V lost 0 bases and J lost 4, with 10 bases in between. There are 15 residues in the CDR3. CDR3 region: CASSYSGRSNQPQHF. CDR3 nucleotide sequence: TGTGCCAGCAGTTACTCGGGGCGTTCAAATCAGCCCCAGCATTTT.

V usage is TRBV19 and J usage is TRBJ2-2; 10 positions match TRBD1. CDR1 and CDR2 from the germline V gene are LNHDA and SQIVND (reference sequence). This CDR3 comprises 16 residues. V was pared by 9 bases and J by 6 bases, with 13 bases of the junction left unmatched. The CDR3 protein is CASTGTGAASPGELFF. DNA of the CDR3: TGTGCCAGCACCGGGACAGGGGCCGCTTCCCCCGGGGAGCTGTTTTTT.

This clone was picked up one time. V gene TRBV6-1 combines with J gene TRBJ1-2, with D perhaps TRBD1 (5 bases). The CDR3 loop spans 15 amino acids. CDR1 is MNHNS and CDR2 is SASEGT in the germline V gene. The ends were cut back, 6 bases at V and 4 bases at J, with 18 bases in the middle. In nucleotides, the CDR3 is TGTGCCAGCAGACCCGGCGGGAGGGGAACCTATGGCTACACCTTC. Protein: CASRPGGRGTYGYTF.

This CDR3 reads CASSLRGGETQYF. Written as DNA, the CDR3 is TGTGCCAGCAGCTTGAGAGGAGGTGAGACCCAGTACTTC. The chain couples TRBV5-4 to TRBJ2-5; D may be TRBD2 (5 bases). CDR3 length: 13 residues. V lost 1 base, J lost 5 bases, and 9 bases lay in between. Germline lookup yields CDR1 SGHNT and CDR2 YYREEE (reference sequence).